This T cell receptor (beta chain) appears in the sequencing data of a study of glioma-infiltrating T cells. Amplification of TCR alpha and beta CDR3 regions from RNA used iRepertoire nested multiplex PCR. TCRdb itself ran the multiplex PCR reads through MiXCR, one entry per CDR3 protein. The table lists some 180,000 distinct CDR3 sequences, approximately 30% of them singletons. This clonotype came up many times. Sequencing was performed on glioma tissue, nonneoplastic brain tissue, or PBMCs (not recorded which). This sequence was found in a human donor with low-grade glioma or glioblastoma, undergoing nonglioma brain surgery, or in good health (not recorded which).

CDR3 sequence: CSARELAGLPEYF. CDR3 coding DNA: TGCAGTGCTAGAGAATTAGCGGGCCTTCCTGAGTACTTC. The chain joins TRBV20-1 to TRBJ2-7; the match to TRBD2 covers 7 bases. J gave up 11 bases and V 0 bases, and 10 bases lay outside the gene matches. Looked up from germline, CDR1 is DFQATT and CDR2 is SNEGSKA (reference sequence). The CDR3 extends over 13 amino acids.